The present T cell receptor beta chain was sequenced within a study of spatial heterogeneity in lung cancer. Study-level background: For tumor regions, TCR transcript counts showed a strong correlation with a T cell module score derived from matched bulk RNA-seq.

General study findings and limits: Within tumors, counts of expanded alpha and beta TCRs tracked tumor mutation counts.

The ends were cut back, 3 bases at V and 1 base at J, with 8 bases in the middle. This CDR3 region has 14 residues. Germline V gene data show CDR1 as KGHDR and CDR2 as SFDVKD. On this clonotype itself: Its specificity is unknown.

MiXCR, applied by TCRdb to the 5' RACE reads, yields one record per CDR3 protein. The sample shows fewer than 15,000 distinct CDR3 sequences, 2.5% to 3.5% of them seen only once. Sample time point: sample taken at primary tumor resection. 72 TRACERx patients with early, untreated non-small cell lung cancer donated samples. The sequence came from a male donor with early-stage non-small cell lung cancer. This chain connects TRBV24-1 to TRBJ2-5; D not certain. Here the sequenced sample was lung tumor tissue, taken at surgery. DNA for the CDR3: TGTGCCACCAGTGATCGAAGGTCCCAAGAGACCCAGTACTTC. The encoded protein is CATSDRRSQETQYF.